This is a list of T cell receptor beta chains from one sample in a study of Graves' ophthalmopathy and Graves' hyperthyroidism. TCRdb passed the multiplex PCR reads through MiXCR, listing each CDR3 protein once. The sample shows 400,000 to 450,000 distinct CDR3 sequences, around a fifth of them seen only once. Sequenced input: peripheral blood. These receptors were collected from a woman aged 18-29 years with stable Graves' hyperthyroidism. The CDR3 runs from the conserved cysteine through the conserved F or W. The order of the fields is J gene, V gene, CDR3 protein.

J: TRBJ1-1
V: TRBV27
CDR3: CASIQRGTGGSWNTEAFF

J: TRBJ2-7
V: TRBV6-1
CDR3: CASSEGDYLYEQYF

J: TRBJ2-3
V: TRBV30
CDR3: CAWSHKTTSVTDTQYF

J: TRBJ1-5
V: TRBV19
CDR3: CASTGQYSNQPQHF

J: TRBJ1-1
V: TRBV6-1
CDR3: CASSIRSENTEAFF

J: TRBJ1-1
V: TRBV2
CDR3: CASSTQAVEAFF

J: TRBJ2-5
V: TRBV6-5
CDR3: CASTRQGGETQYF

J: TRBJ2-5
V: TRBV7-9
CDR3: CASSFLDWYQETQYF

J: TRBJ2-4
V: TRBV6-2/TRBV6-3
CDR3: CASSYRRDRDKNIQYF

J: TRBJ1-1
V: TRBV30
CDR3: CAWSIGGIDTEAFF